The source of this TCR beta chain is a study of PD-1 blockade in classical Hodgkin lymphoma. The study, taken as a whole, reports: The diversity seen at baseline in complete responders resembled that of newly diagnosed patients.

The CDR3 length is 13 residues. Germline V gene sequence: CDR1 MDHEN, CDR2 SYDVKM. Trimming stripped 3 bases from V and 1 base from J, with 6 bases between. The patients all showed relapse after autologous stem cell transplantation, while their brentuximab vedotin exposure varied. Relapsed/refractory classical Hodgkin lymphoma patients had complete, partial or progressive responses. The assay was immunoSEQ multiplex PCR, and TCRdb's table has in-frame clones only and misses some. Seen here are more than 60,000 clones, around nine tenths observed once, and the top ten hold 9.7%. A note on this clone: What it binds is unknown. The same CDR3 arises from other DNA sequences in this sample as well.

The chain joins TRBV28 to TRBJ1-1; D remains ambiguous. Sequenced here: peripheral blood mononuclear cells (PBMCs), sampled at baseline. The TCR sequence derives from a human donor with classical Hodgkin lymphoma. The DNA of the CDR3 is TGTGCCAGCAGTTTCCCCCAGAACACTGAAGCTTTCTTT. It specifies CASSFPQNTEAFF.